The rows below give T cell receptor beta chains drawn from one sample of a study of T cells in Graves' hyperthyroidism and ophthalmopathy. TCRdb ran MiXCR on the multiplex PCR reads and lists one entry per CDR3 protein. The table includes under 650,000 distinct CDR3 sequences, around 15% detected once. Sequencing used blood. These TCRs come from a woman aged 25 to 45 with Graves' hyperthyroidism. The CDR3 runs from the conserved cysteine through the conserved F or W. D genes are given only for firm matches. Rows may omit the clone size; those that give it use once, few, many or a size class.

v_gene: TRBV27; d_gene: .; abundance: few; j_gene: TRBJ1-4; CDR3nt: TGTGCCAGCAGTTTAAGGACCCTACCTAGTGAAAAACTGTTTTTT; CDR3aa: CASSLRTLPSEKLFF
v_gene: TRBV27; d_gene: .; abundance: .; j_gene: TRBJ1-5; CDR3nt: TGTGCCAGCAGTTTATTCGGGTCTGACAATCAGCCCCAGCATTTT; CDR3aa: CASSLFGSDNQPQHF
v_gene: TRBV7-2; d_gene: .; abundance: few; j_gene: TRBJ1-6; CDR3nt: TGTGCCAGCAGCGTATCGGACAGCTATAATTCACCCCTCCACTTT; CDR3aa: CASSVSDSYNSPLHF
v_gene: TRBV18; d_gene: .; abundance: few; j_gene: TRBJ2-3; CDR3nt: TGTGCCAGCTCACCACCGAGTTTTACAGATACGCAGTATTTT; CDR3aa: CASSPPSFTDTQYF
v_gene: TRBV20-1; d_gene: TRBD2; abundance: .; j_gene: TRBJ2-1; CDR3nt: TGCAGTGCAGTACCGGGACTAGCGGGGGATGAGCAGTTCTTC; CDR3aa: CSAVPGLAGDEQFF
v_gene: TRBV7-3; d_gene: .; abundance: .; j_gene: TRBJ1-5; CDR3nt: TGTGCCAGCAGCAAAGGACAGAATAATCAGCCCCAGCATTTT; CDR3aa: CASSKGQNNQPQHF
v_gene: TRBV6-2/TRBV6-3; d_gene: TRBD1; abundance: many; j_gene: TRBJ1-2; CDR3nt: TGTGCCAGCAGTGATCGGGACAGCTTTCTCTATGGCTACACCTTC; CDR3aa: CASSDRDSFLYGYTF
v_gene: TRBV7-9; d_gene: .; abundance: few; j_gene: TRBJ1-4; CDR3nt: TGTGCCAGCAAACCCCTCCTTCGTCGTTCGCCTAATGAAAAACTGTTTTTT; CDR3aa: CASKPLLRRSPNEKLFF
v_gene: TRBV20-1; d_gene: TRBD2; abundance: many; j_gene: TRBJ2-1; CDR3nt: TGCAGTGCTGGGCCTTTAGCGGGAACAAACAATGAGCAGTTCTTC; CDR3aa: CSAGPLAGTNNEQFF
v_gene: TRBV11-2; d_gene: .; abundance: many; j_gene: TRBJ1-1; CDR3nt: TGTGCCAGCAGCTTAGGTGGCGGGGCGAACACTGAAGCTTTCTTT; CDR3aa: CASSLGGGANTEAFF
v_gene: TRBV12-3/TRBV12-4; d_gene: TRBD2; abundance: few; j_gene: TRBJ2-1; CDR3nt: TGTGCCAGCACCATCTCAGGGACTAGCGGGAGCGGTGAGCAGTTCTTC; CDR3aa: CASTISGTSGSGEQFF
v_gene: TRBV28; d_gene: TRBD2; abundance: .; j_gene: TRBJ2-5; CDR3nt: TGTGCCAGCAGGAAGGGAGGGCCCGGGGAGACCCAGTACTTC; CDR3aa: CASRKGGPGETQYF
v_gene: TRBV7-9; d_gene: TRBD2; abundance: few; j_gene: TRBJ2-7; CDR3nt: TGTGCCAGCAGCCAAGCGGGAGCCCCCCTCGAGCAGTACTTC; CDR3aa: CASSQAGAPLEQYF
v_gene: TRBV27; d_gene: TRBD2; abundance: many; j_gene: TRBJ2-3; CDR3nt: TGTGCCAGCAGTTCTCCGGGACTAGCGGGAGATGCAGATACGCAGTATTTT; CDR3aa: CASSSPGLAGDADTQYF
v_gene: TRBV11-3; d_gene: .; abundance: .; j_gene: TRBJ2-3; CDR3nt: TGTGCCAGCAGCGTTTTGGCACGGGAAGGAAGTGCGCAGTATTTT; CDR3aa: CASSVLAREGSAQYF
v_gene: TRBV4-1; d_gene: .; abundance: .; j_gene: TRBJ1-2; CDR3nt: TGCGCCAGCAGCCAGCATTTAACAGGGAACTATGGCTACACCTTC; CDR3aa: CASSQHLTGNYGYTF
v_gene: TRBV12-3/TRBV12-4; d_gene: TRBD1; abundance: .; j_gene: TRBJ1-2; CDR3nt: TGTGCCAGCAGTTCAAACTCGGGACAGGGGGTCGACTATGGCTACACCTTC; CDR3aa: CASSSNSGQGVDYGYTF
v_gene: TRBV19; d_gene: TRBD1; abundance: .; j_gene: TRBJ2-4; CDR3nt: TGTGCCAGTAGTCCGGGACAGGGGCCATATATTCAAAACATTCAGTACTTC; CDR3aa: CASSPGQGPYIQNIQYF
v_gene: TRBV7-9; d_gene: .; abundance: many; j_gene: TRBJ2-3; CDR3nt: TGTGCCGGTGGTTCTAGAGAGCAGTATTTT; CDR3aa: CAGGSREQYF
v_gene: TRBV5-7; d_gene: .; abundance: few; j_gene: TRBJ1-1; CDR3nt: TGTGCCAGCAGCCACCCCATGGTGAACACTGAAGCTTTCTTT; CDR3aa: CASSHPMVNTEAFF
v_gene: TRBV5-1; d_gene: TRBD1; abundance: few; j_gene: TRBJ1-1; CDR3nt: TGCGCCAGCAGCTGGACAGGGGGCAATGAAGCTTTCTTT; CDR3aa: CASSWTGGNEAFF
v_gene: TRBV11-2; d_gene: .; abundance: many; j_gene: TRBJ2-7; CDR3nt: TGTGCCTCCCTTGGGGGGAGCTACGAGCAGTACTTC; CDR3aa: CASLGGSYEQYF
v_gene: TRBV10-3; d_gene: .; abundance: many; j_gene: TRBJ2-3; CDR3nt: TGTGCCATCGGACAGACCACAGATACGCAGTATTTT; CDR3aa: CAIGQTTDTQYF
v_gene: TRBV2; d_gene: TRBD1; abundance: .; j_gene: TRBJ1-3; CDR3nt: TGTGCCAGCAGAGAGGACAGGACTGGAAACACCATATATTTT; CDR3aa: CASREDRTGNTIYF
v_gene: TRBV28; d_gene: .; abundance: many; j_gene: TRBJ2-2; CDR3nt: TGTGCCAGCAGGGCCGGAGGGGCCGGGGAGCTGTTTTTT; CDR3aa: CASRAGGAGELFF
v_gene: TRBV2; d_gene: .; abundance: few; j_gene: TRBJ1-3; CDR3nt: TGTGCCAGCAGTGCAGCAGGGGAAGGAAACACCATATATTTT; CDR3aa: CASSAAGEGNTIYF
v_gene: TRBV28; d_gene: .; abundance: many; j_gene: TRBJ1-1; CDR3nt: TGTGCCAGCAGTCCCTCCAAGGGAACGAACACTGAAGCTTTCTTT; CDR3aa: CASSPSKGTNTEAFF
v_gene: TRBV5-1; d_gene: TRBD2; abundance: .; j_gene: TRBJ2-1; CDR3nt: TGCGCCAGCAGCTGGACCGGGACTAGCGGTGAGAATGAGCAGTTCTTC; CDR3aa: CASSWTGTSGENEQFF
v_gene: TRBV14; d_gene: .; abundance: .; j_gene: TRBJ1-3; CDR3nt: TGTGCCAGCAGCCAAGTGGGGGCCGTTCCTTCTGGAAACACCATATATTTT; CDR3aa: CASSQVGAVPSGNTIYF
v_gene: TRBV18; d_gene: .; abundance: many; j_gene: TRBJ2-3; CDR3nt: TGTGCCAGCAGCCCCGGAGGTAGCACAGATACGCAGTATTTT; CDR3aa: CASSPGGSTDTQYF
v_gene: TRBV7-2; d_gene: .; abundance: many; j_gene: TRBJ2-1; CDR3nt: TGTGCCAGCAGCCCGACCCCGGGACCCTACAATGAGCAGTTCTTC; CDR3aa: CASSPTPGPYNEQFF
v_gene: TRBV27; d_gene: .; abundance: once; j_gene: TRBJ2-7; CDR3nt: TGTGCCAGTGCACCGAGGGCAGTCTACGAGCAGTACTTC; CDR3aa: CASAPRAVYEQYF
v_gene: TRBV19; d_gene: .; abundance: .; j_gene: TRBJ2-7; CDR3nt: TGTGCCAGTAGTATCGTCATGACCACAGCCTACGAGCAGTACTTC; CDR3aa: CASSIVMTTAYEQYF
v_gene: TRBV19; d_gene: TRBD1; abundance: few; j_gene: TRBJ1-2; CDR3nt: TGTGCCAGTAGTATGGGACAGCCCTCCTATGGCTACACCTTC; CDR3aa: CASSMGQPSYGYTF
v_gene: TRBV2; d_gene: .; abundance: many; j_gene: TRBJ1-1; CDR3nt: TGTGCCAGCAGTAGGGGCAGATCGAACACTGAAGCTTTCTTT; CDR3aa: CASSRGRSNTEAFF